These 10 T cell receptor beta chains share one sample of origin, sequenced in a study of blood T cell repertoires in COVID-19. Measured with immunoSEQ multiplex PCR; TCRdb has only the in-frame clones, and not every one. The sample includes over 120,000 clones, 87% of them seen just once. Sequenced material: peripheral blood. These receptor sequences come from a woman aged 50 to 60 with active or convalescent COVID-19.

The rearrangement joins TRBV18 to TRBJ2-5, with a tentative D call TRBD2 (5 bases). CDR3 length: 14 residues. The germline CDR1 and CDR2 sequences are KGHSH and LQKENI. V was clipped by 3 bases and J by 1 base, with 9 bases between them. CDR3 protein: CASSPVRGQETQYF. CDR3 sequence (DNA): TGTGCCAGCTCACCGGTTCGGGGCCAAGAGACCCAGTACTTC.

The chain joins TRBV5-1 to TRBJ1-6; a weak D match, TRBD1 (5 bases). CDR1 and CDR2 (germline): SGHRS, YFSETQ. Trimming removed 0 bases at V and 0 bases at J, with 13 bases between. The CDR3 contains 18 residues. CDR3 nucleotides: TGCGCCAGCAGCTTGGACAGGATTTACAGCTCCTATAATTCACCCCTCCACTTT. Encoded protein: CASSLDRIYSSYNSPLHF.

The chain joins TRBV28 to TRBJ2-2; D is perhaps TRBD2 (5 bases). This CDR3 contains 16 residues. The germline V and J ends were trimmed by 3 bases and 8 bases, with 19 bases remaining between them. In germline, CDR1 is MDHEN, CDR2 SYDVKM. The CDR3 spells CASSFKRSLVSGELFF. The CDR3 DNA reads as TGTGCCAGCAGTTTTAAGCGGTCCCTTGTATCGGGGGAGCTGTTTTTT. The whole variable domain, filled in from reference TRBV28 and TRBJ2-2, reads DVKVTQSSRYLVKRTGEKVFLECVQDMDHENMFWYRQDPGLGLRLIYFSYDVKMKEKGDIPEGYSVSREKKERFSLILESASTNQTSMYLCASSFKRSLVSGELFFGEGSRLTVL.

The V gene is TRBV7-2, the J gene TRBJ2-2; 10 bases fit TRBD2. Germline CDR1 and CDR2: SGHTA and FQGNSA. V was clipped by 6 bases and J by 6 bases; unmatched bases: 7. CDR3 size: 15 residues. The CDR3 nucleotides read TGTGCCAGCAGGTTGAGCGGGGGGGCCCCCGGGGAGCTGTTTTTT. Its translation: CASRLSGGAPGELFF.

The chain links TRBV5-1 to TRBJ2-1, with 8 bases that match TRBD1. The length of the CDR3 is 13 residues. Germline loops: CDR1 SGHRS, CDR2 YFSETQ. V lost 8 bases and J lost 9; bases outside the gene matches: 10. The CDR3 DNA sequence: TGCGCCAGTCCAGGGGGCAGGCCACTTGAGCAGTTCTTC. It codes for CASPGGRPLEQFF. Complete variable domain (other parts from reference TRBV5-1 and TRBJ2-1): KAGVTQTPRYLIKTRGQQVTLSCSPISGHRSVSWYQQTPGQGLQFLFEYFSETQRNKGNFPGRFSGRQFSNSRSEMNVSTLELGDSALYLCASPGGRPLEQFFGPGTRLTVL.

The chain links TRBV19 to TRBJ1-1; D is possibly TRBD1 (5 bases). The CDR3 runs 13 residues. CDR1 and CDR2 (germline): LNHDA, SQIVND (reference sequence). The V end was cut by 3 bases, the J end by 1 base, with 6 bases between. The CDR3 reads CASSMQGNTEAFF. CDR3 sequence (DNA): TGTGCCAGTAGTATGCAGGGGAACACTGAAGCTTTCTTT.

The J gene is TRBJ2-3, the V gene TRBV7-8, with 7 bases aligning to TRBD1. CDR3 length: 11 residues. Germline V CDR1 and CDR2: SGHVS, FQNEAQ. V lost 8 bases to trimming and J lost 5 bases; unmatched junction nucleotides: 1. The CDR3 protein is CASGTEDTQYF. In nucleotides, the CDR3 is TGTGCCAGCGGGACAGAAGATACGCAGTATTTT.

This chain joins TRBV28 and TRBJ2-4; 7 nucleotides agree with TRBD1. The CDR3 runs to 16 residues. V trimming: 6 bases; J trimming: 0 bases; junction bases outside the gene matches: 8. The V gene's germline CDR1 is MDHEN and CDR2 SYDVKM. This chain's CDR3 is CASRVQGTLAKNIQYF. As DNA, the CDR3 is TGTGCCAGCAGAGTACAGGGGACGTTAGCCAAAAACATTCAGTACTTC.

This chain links TRBV6-5 with TRBJ1-2, with a possible D match to TRBD1 (5 bases). V lost 0 bases and J lost 4, with 9 bases in between. Germline values: CDR1 MNHEY, CDR2 SVGAGI. The CDR3 contains 14 residues. CDR3 in amino acids: CASSYSSGAYGYTF. The CDR3 DNA is TGTGCCAGCAGTTACTCGAGCGGGGCCTATGGCTACACCTTC.

This chain joins TRBV7-9 and TRBJ2-4, with D tentatively TRBD2 (6 bases). The germline V gene has CDR1 SEHNR and CDR2 FQNEAQ (reference sequence). Trimming left V 1 base short and J 7 bases short, with 11 bases between. The CDR3 has 14 residues. The DNA for the CDR3 is TGTGCCAGCAGCTTAGTATGGGGGGAGAACATTCAGTACTTC. Translation gives CASSLVWGENIQYF.